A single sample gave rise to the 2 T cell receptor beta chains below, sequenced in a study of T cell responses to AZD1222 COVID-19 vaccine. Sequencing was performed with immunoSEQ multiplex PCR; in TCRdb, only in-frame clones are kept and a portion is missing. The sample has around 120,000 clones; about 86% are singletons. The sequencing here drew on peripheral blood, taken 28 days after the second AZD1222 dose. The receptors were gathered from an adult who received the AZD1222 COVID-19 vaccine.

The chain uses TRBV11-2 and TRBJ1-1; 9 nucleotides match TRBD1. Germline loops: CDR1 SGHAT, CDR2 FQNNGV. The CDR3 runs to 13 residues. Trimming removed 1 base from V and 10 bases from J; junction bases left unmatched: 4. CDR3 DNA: TGTGCCAGCAGCTTAGGACAGGGGGAGGCAGCTTTCTTT. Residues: CASSLGQGEAAFF.

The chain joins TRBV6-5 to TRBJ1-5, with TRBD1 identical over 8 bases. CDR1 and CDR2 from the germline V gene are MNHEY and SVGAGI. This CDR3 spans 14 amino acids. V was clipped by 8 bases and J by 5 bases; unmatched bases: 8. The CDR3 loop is CASGRQGAHQPQHF. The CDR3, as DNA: TGTGCCAGCGGACGGCAGGGGGCCCATCAGCCCCAGCATTTT.